This record looks at one T cell receptor beta chain sequence and its context. Germline-derived CDR1 and CDR2 are SGHRS and YFSETQ. Unmatched junction bases numbered 9, after V lost 0 bases and J lost 6 bases. This CDR3 is built from 17 residues. The sample is drawn from a study of blood T cell repertoires in COVID-19. Authors' processing steps: Nucleated cell number was recorded as an estimate derived from reference gene primer amplification. Assay: immunoSEQ multiplex PCR; the TCRdb copy retains only in-frame clones and omits some. For V, J and clone size, that table is used; D and trimming come from the DNA. Altogether around 450,000 clones are present, 87% being singletons, with the ten largest covering around 1.8%. Which cohort a participant joined came from the clinical history participants gave.

Input material: PBMCs or T cells enriched from blood (not recorded which). This chain links TRBV5-1 with TRBJ1-5; 10 bases align to TRBD1. This sequence originates from a woman younger than 35 with acute COVID-19. CDR3 bases: TGCGCCAGCAGCTTGGGACAGGGGGCCCCCGGGAGTCAGCCCCAGCATTTT. It specifies CASSLGQGAPGSQPQHF.